These 29 T cell receptor beta chains were all obtained from the same sample, sequenced in a study of read filtering for tumor transcriptome and immune sequencing. This library used around 0.4 ug RNA and molecular barcoded adaptors spanning alpha/delta and beta/gamma chains. TCRdb called the reads again in MiXCR, with one record for every CDR3 protein. Here the sample spans more than 45,000 distinct CDR3 sequences, over 9% being singletons. The sequencing sample was made of a population of CD138-negative cells sorted from bone marrow. The receptors were sampled from a donor at least 40 years old with multiple myeloma.

This clonotype was seen at least ten times. The chain joins TRBV7-9 to TRBJ1-1; a possible D gene is TRBD1 (5 bases). Deletions cut 5 bases from V and 1 base from J, with 17 bases between. Germline V gene lookup returns CDR1 SEHNR and CDR2 FQNEAQ (reference sequence). The CDR3 runs to 16 residues. In DNA form, the CDR3 reads TGTGCCAGCAGCCTACCGGGGCTGGCCACGAACACTGAAGCTTTCTTT. The encoded protein is CASSLPGLATNTEAFF.

The chain recombines TRBV11-1 with TRBJ1-1; possibly TRBD1 for D (5 bases). Germline V gene sequence: CDR1 SGHAT, CDR2 FQDESV (reference sequence). V lost 8 bases and J 0 bases, leaving 10 bases between the germline ends. The CDR3 is 13 amino acids. The CDR3, as DNA: TGTGCCAGCTCCAGGGAACTGAACACTGAAGCTTTCTTT. Protein sequence: CASSRELNTEAFF.

This clonotype was picked up many times. V and J are TRBV7-6 and TRBJ2-2; D remains ambiguous. The germline V and J ends were trimmed by 2 bases and 2 bases, with 9 bases remaining between them. This CDR3 is 15 amino acids long. Germline V CDR1 and CDR2: SGHVS, FNYEAQ. The DNA for the CDR3 is TGTGCCAGCAGCTTAAACCAGATCAACACCGGGGAGCTGTTTTTT. Translating it yields CASSLNQINTGELFF.

This clonotype was observed at least ten times. CDR3 in DNA: TGCAGTGCTAGAGAAGCTCGGGGGGGCCCGAGCGAGCAGTACTTC. Translated, it gives CSAREARGGPSEQYF. The rearrangement uses TRBV20-1 and TRBJ2-7, with 8 bases matching TRBD2. There are 15 residues in the CDR3. Germline-derived CDR1 and CDR2 are DFQATT and SNEGSKA (reference sequence). The junction had 10 bases not matched to a gene; V was cut back by 0 bases and J by 6 bases.

This clonotype was counted a few times. This may be a read error, as it is one base from a much larger clone. The gene calls are TRBV4-2 and TRBJ1-4; perhaps TRBD1 as D (6 bases). The V gene lost 5 bases and the J gene lost 3 bases, with 13 bases spanning the gap. CDR3 length: 15 amino acids. CDR1 is LGHNA, CDR2 YNFKEQ, per germline. CDR3 in amino acids: CASSARTDPNEKLFF. DNA of the CDR3: TGTGCCAGCAGCGCAAGGACAGATCCTAATGAAAAACTGTTTTTT.

This clonotype was counted a few times. The rearrangement joins TRBV7-9 to TRBJ1-5; D uncertain. In germline, CDR1 is SEHNR, CDR2 FQNEAQ (reference sequence). This CDR3 contains 14 residues. The V gene lost 5 bases and the J gene lost 3 bases, with 11 bases spanning the gap. This CDR3 is CASSGGVDNQPQHF. The CDR3, as DNA: TGTGCCAGCAGCGGCGGGGTGGACAATCAGCCCCAGCATTTT.

This rearrangement joins TRBV6-2 or TRBV6-3 to TRBJ1-3; perhaps TRBD1 as D (5 bases). Per germline, CDR1 MNHEY and CDR2 SVGEGT. Trimming cost V 5 bases and J 4 bases, with 12 bases left between them. This CDR3 has 14 amino acids. CDR3 sequence (DNA): TGTGCCAGCAGTATGCAGGGTCGAGGAAACACCATATATTTT. The encoded protein is CASSMQGRGNTIYF.

This clonotype was recorded many times. This chain uses TRBV29-1 with TRBJ1-1, with 12 bases that match TRBD1. CDR1 is SQVTM, CDR2 ANQGSEA, per germline. The length of the CDR3 is 17 residues. Trimming at V came to 6 bases and at J to 5 bases, leaving 16 bases not matched to a gene. CDR3 protein: CSVPNLGGQGARTEAFF. The CDR3 region has the DNA TGCAGCGTCCCGAATCTAGGGGGACAGGGGGCAAGGACTGAAGCTTTCTTT.

The table lists this clonotype with many counts. This sequence joins TRBV18 and TRBJ1-1; 7 positions match TRBD1. V lost 5 bases and J lost 4; bases outside the gene matches: 7. There are 14 residues in the CDR3. Per germline, CDR1 KGHSH and CDR2 LQKENI. The CDR3 is CASSGPTGVTEAFF. DNA of the CDR3: TGTGCCAGCTCAGGCCCTACAGGGGTCACTGAAGCTTTCTTT.

This clonotype appeared many times. The V call is TRBV20-1, the J call TRBJ2-5; no definite D call. Germline V lookup: CDR1 DFQATT, CDR2 SNEGSKA (reference sequence). The V end was cut by 3 bases, the J end by 5 bases, with 13 bases between. The CDR3 has 13 residues. CDR3: CSARGRIGETQYF. The CDR3 nucleotides read TGCAGTGCTAGGGGAAGGATAGGGGAGACCCAGTACTTC.

The sample holds many counts of this clonotype. This chain connects TRBV10-3 to TRBJ1-1; tentative D call: TRBD1 (6 bases). The CDR3 covers 11 residues. CDR1 is ENHRY, CDR2 SYGVKD, per germline. The ends were cut back, 6 bases at V and 8 bases at J, with 10 bases in the middle. The CDR3 protein is CAIRGGGEAFF. DNA for the CDR3: TGTGCCATCAGGGGGGGCGGAGAAGCTTTCTTT.

This clonotype was seen ten or more times. The chain is built from TRBV6-5 and TRBJ2-6; D not resolved. CDR3 size: 17 residues. With 2 bases removed from V and 0 bases from J, the gap between germline ends came to 11 bases. Germline V gene sequence: CDR1 MNHEY, CDR2 SVGAGI. The CDR3 reads CASSYATVDSGANVLTF. The CDR3 bases are TGTGCCAGCAGTTACGCGACGGTAGACTCTGGGGCCAACGTCCTGACTTTC.

In this sample, this clonotype turned up many times. The chain couples TRBV5-1 to TRBJ2-7; TRBD1 might be the D (5 bases). The CDR3 spans 14 residues. The germline V and J ends were trimmed by 5 bases and 4 bases, with 16 bases remaining between them. Germline CDR1 reads SGHRS; CDR2 reads YFSETQ. The CDR3, as DNA: TGCGCCAGCAGTCATCCGGAAGGGGCTTACGAGCAGTACTTC. This codes for CASSHPEGAYEQYF.

This clonotype was seen ten or more times. The chain uses TRBV7-9 and TRBJ2-1; D call uncertain. Germline-derived CDR1 and CDR2 are SEHNR and FQNEAQ (reference sequence). CDR3 length: 13 amino acids. Trimming left V 5 bases short and J 9 bases short, with 14 bases between. CDR3 loop: CASSPTSSFEQFF. The CDR3 nucleotides read TGTGCCAGCAGCCCGACATCATCTTTTGAGCAGTTCTTC.

This clonotype has a handful of counts. The chain uses TRBV5-1 and TRBJ2-7, with 7 bases that match TRBD1. V shed 4 bases, J shed 5 bases, and the junction held 6 bases outside the gene matches. From germline, CDR1 is SGHRS and CDR2 YFSETQ. This CDR3 comprises 13 residues. The DNA for the CDR3 is TGCGCCAGCAGCAACAGACAGGGCCACGAGCAGTACTTC. Protein product: CASSNRQGHEQYF.

In its sample, this clonotype was seen many times. The chain links TRBV7-8 to TRBJ2-3; D is unresolved. V lost 5 bases and J lost 4, with 7 bases in between. Germline CDR1 reads SGHVS; CDR2 reads FQNEAQ. The CDR3 has 12 amino acids. The CDR3 region is CASSLRADTQYF. Written as DNA, the CDR3 is TGTGCCAGCAGCCTAAGGGCAGATACGCAGTATTTT.

This clonotype came up many times. The chain recombines TRBV5-1 with TRBJ2-3; 7 nucleotides agree with TRBD1. Per the germline V gene, CDR1 is SGHRS and CDR2 is YFSETQ. CDR3 length equals 15 residues. The trim removed 3 bases at V and 0 bases at J, leaving 4 bases unmatched. The CDR3 nucleotides are TGCGCCAGCAGCTCTCGACAGGGAAGCACAGATACGCAGTATTTT. Encoded protein: CASSSRQGSTDTQYF.

This clonotype was counted only a few times. One end of the junction varies from germline; a read error may be responsible. The chain couples TRBV7-4 to TRBJ2-5; D might be TRBD1 (5 bases). Germline values: CDR1 SGHVT, CDR2 SQSDAQ. CDR3 length: 13 amino acids. CDR3 coding DNA: TGTGCCGGCAGCCAGGTTCAGGGAGAGACCCAGTACTTC. Its protein is CAGSQVQGETQYF.

This clonotype turned up a few times. The V gene is TRBV14, the J gene TRBJ1-3; D is possibly TRBD1 (5 bases). Germline V lookup: CDR1 SGHDN, CDR2 FVKESK. With 6 bases removed from V and 4 bases from J, the gap between germline ends came to 10 bases. The CDR3 totals 13 residues. CDR3: CASRAGSGNTIYF. CDR3 DNA: TGTGCCAGCAGGGCAGGGTCCGGAAACACCATATATTTT.

The CDR3 coding sequence is TGTGCCAGCAGCGCGGGACAGGGAGGCGGTCAGCCCCAGCATTTT. It codes for CASSAGQGGGQPQHF. The chain recombines TRBV9 with TRBJ1-5; 9 nucleotides align to TRBD1. Looked up from germline, CDR1 is SGDLS and CDR2 is YYNGEE. This CDR3 spans 15 amino acids. J gave up 6 bases and V 3 bases, and 7 bases lay outside the gene matches.

J is TRBJ1-5 and V is TRBV19; D may be TRBD1 (5 bases). Between the trimmed V and J ends, which lost 5 bases and 4 bases, there was a span of 15 bases. The CDR3 has 15 amino acids. Germline CDR1 reads LNHDA; CDR2 reads SQIVND (reference sequence). The CDR3 spells CASSPGRVRNQPQHF. The CDR3 DNA sequence: TGTGCCAGTAGTCCAGGGCGAGTGCGAAATCAGCCCCAGCATTTT. Full variable domain (outside the CDR3, taken from reference TRBV19 and TRBJ1-5): DGGITQSPKYLFRKEGQNVTLSCEQNLNHDAMYWYRQDPGQGLRLIYYSQIVNDFQKGDIAEGYSVSREKKESFPLTVTSAQKNPTAFYLCASSPGRVRNQPQHFGDGTRLSIL.

This clonotype was picked up many times. The chain couples TRBV4-1 to TRBJ2-7; 7 positions match TRBD2. V gave up 3 bases and J gave up 3 bases; unmatched junction bases: 11. CDR3 length: 16 residues. CDR1 MGHRA and CDR2 YSYEKL come from the germline V gene. CDR3 in amino acids: CASSHREAGGFYEQYF. CDR3 nucleotides: TGCGCCAGCAGCCACCGTGAGGCCGGGGGGTTCTACGAGCAGTACTTC.

This clonotype was counted many times. This chain links TRBV7-6 with TRBJ2-2, with 13 bases lining up with TRBD2. The ends lost 6 bases at V and 4 bases at J; junction bases unmatched: 5. The CDR3 length is 16 residues. Germline loops: CDR1 SGHVS, CDR2 FNYEAQ. CDR3 residues: CASRGTSGAGTGELFF. Written as DNA, the CDR3 is TGTGCCAGCAGGGGGACTAGCGGGGCCGGCACCGGGGAGCTGTTTTTT. Filled out from reference TRBV7-6 and TRBJ2-2, the complete variable domain reads GAGVSQSPRYKVTKRGQDVALRCDPISGHVSLYWYRQALGQGPEFLTYFNYEAQQDKSGLPNDRFSAERPEGSISTLTIQRTEQRDSAMYRCASRGTSGAGTGELFFGEGSRLTVL.

In this sample, this clonotype turned up many times. The J gene is TRBJ2-6, the V gene TRBV7-8, with D tentatively TRBD2 (7 bases). Trimming removed 5 bases at V and 3 bases at J, with 23 bases between. Germline V lookup: CDR1 SGHVS, CDR2 FQNEAQ. The CDR3 contains 19 residues. The CDR3 bases are TGTGCCAGCAGCACGGGCCCGGGGGGCTCATTATTTGGGGCCAACGTCCTGACTTTC. Translation gives CASSTGPGGSLFGANVLTF.

Comments on this clonotype: Given a much more abundant clone one base away, this may be a read error. The conserved phenylalanine or tryptophan normally closing the CDR3 is absent here, so this likely arose from a read error. The J gene is TRBJ2-7, the V gene TRBV6-5; D is perhaps TRBD1 (6 bases). The CDR3 has 14 amino acids. The germline V gene has CDR1 MNHEY and CDR2 SVGAGI. V was pared by 6 bases and J by 0 bases, with 12 bases between. The CDR3 reads CASRGQRSSYEQYI. Written as DNA, the CDR3 is TGTGCCAGCAGAGGACAGAGAAGCTCCTACGAGCAGTACATC.

This clonotype occurred many times. V and J are TRBV5-4 and TRBJ2-1; D might be TRBD1 or TRBD2, each matching 5 bases. The germline V and J ends were trimmed by 0 bases and 15 bases, with 13 bases remaining between them. The CDR3 consists of 12 residues. The germline CDR1 and CDR2 sequences are SGHNT and YYREEE (reference sequence). CDR3 DNA: TGTGCCAGCAGCTTGGAGCCGCCAGGGAGGTTCTTC. This sequence encodes CASSLEPPGRFF.

This clonotype showed up many times. The CDR3 spells CASSQGFSSYNEQFF. The CDR3 DNA follows: TGTGCCAGCAGCCAGGGCTTTAGCTCCTACAATGAGCAGTTCTTC. This chain connects TRBV3-1 to TRBJ2-1; D is unresolved. V was clipped by 3 bases and J by 0 bases, with 9 bases between them. The CDR3 is made up of 15 amino acids. The germline V gene encodes CDR1 LGHDT and CDR2 YNNKEL (reference sequence).

This clonotype was seen ten or more times. This CDR3 reads CASSVDRAGNQPQHF. The CDR3 region has the DNA TGTGCCAGCAGCGTAGACAGGGCTGGCAATCAGCCCCAGCATTTT. The chain carries TRBV6-1 and TRBJ1-5; 7 bases fit TRBD1. Trimming at V came to 6 bases and at J to 2 bases, leaving 7 bases not matched to a gene. The germline CDR1 and CDR2 sequences are MNHNS and SASEGT. The CDR3 contains 15 residues.

This clonotype has ten or more counts. V is TRBV7-9 and J is TRBJ2-5; no clear D. The CDR3 length is 12 residues. Germline V lookup: CDR1 SEHNR, CDR2 FQNEAQ (reference sequence). Between the trimmed V and J ends, which lost 0 bases and 5 bases, there was a span of 4 bases. CDR3 DNA: TGTGCCAGCAGCTTAGCATCTGAGACCCAGTACTTC. It translates to CASSLASETQYF.